These T cell receptor beta chains were read from a single sample in a study of OX40 agonist ivuxolimab in advanced cancers. TCRdb keeps only in-frame clones here, not all; method: immunoSEQ multiplex PCR. The data show tens of thousands of clones, about four fifths seen once. Material: CD4+ or CD8+ T cells sorted from blood, obtained in a trial of the OX40 agonist ivuxolimab. The receptor set was obtained from an adult with an advanced solid tumor such as melanoma, head and neck, liver or kidney cancer. Both conserved end residues are part of each CDR3. A D gene is named only where the DNA matches it firmly. Size tells how often a clone was seen (once, few, many) or the class of an expanded clone, and some rows leave it out.

J gene,D gene,V gene,clone size,CDR3 protein,CDR3 DNA
TRBJ2-1,TRBD2,TRBV13,-,CASSLRRTSGGRYNEQFF,TGTGCCAGCAGCTTAAGGCGGACTAGCGGGGGGAGATACAATGAGCAGTTCTTC
TRBJ1-2,-,TRBV18,-,CASSEGIRNYGYTF,TGTGCCAGCTCAGAGGGGATCCGCAACTATGGCTACACCTTC
TRBJ1-1,-,TRBV6-6,-,CASSPNTEAFF,TGTGCCAGCAGCCCCAACACTGAAGCTTTCTTT
TRBJ1-1,-,TRBV19,few,CASSMTLSVAEAFF,TGTGCCAGTAGTATGACCCTGTCCGTCGCTGAAGCTTTCTTT
TRBJ1-2,-,TRBV18,-,CASSPVEGRGNYGYTF,TGTGCCAGCTCACCGGTTGAGGGGAGGGGGAACTACGGCTACACCTTC
TRBJ1-1,-,TRBV6-6,-,CASKGDILNTEAFF,TGTGCCAGCAAAGGCGACATCCTGAACACTGAAGCTTTCTTT
TRBJ2-3,-,TRBV5-1,-,CASTVDRSTDTQYF,TGCGCCAGCACCGTCGACCGTTCCACAGATACGCAGTATTTT
TRBJ2-7,-,TRBV18,-,CASSPERVQDKQYF,TGTGCCAGCTCACCTGAGCGGGTACAGGACAAGCAGTACTTC
TRBJ2-3,-,TRBV5-1,-,CASSLGLLAGDTQYF,TGCGCCAGCAGCTTGGGGCTACTCGCTGGAGATACGCAGTATTTT
TRBJ2-5,TRBD1,TRBV20-1,-,CSGGQGETQYF,TGCAGTGGCGGACAGGGGGAGACCCAGTACTTC
TRBJ2-5,-,TRBV6-5,-,CASSYGSRQETQYF,TGTGCCAGCAGTTACGGCTCACGTCAAGAGACCCAGTACTTC
TRBJ1-2,TRBD1,TRBV19,-,CASSRNTGVYGYTF,TGTGCCAGTAGTAGGAACACAGGGGTCTATGGCTACACCTTC
TRBJ2-3,TRBD2,TRBV6-5,-,CAPRLSRGDQDTQYF,TGTGCCCCTCGGTTGAGCCGGGGGGATCAAGATACGCAGTATTTT
TRBJ1-4,-,TRBV4-1,-,CASSQEGTGGAGEKLFF,TGCGCCAGCAGCCAAGAGGGTACGGGGGGCGCGGGTGAAAAACTGTTTTTT
TRBJ2-7,-,TRBV5-1,-,CASSLDGGPWEQYF,TGCGCAAGCAGCTTGGACGGGGGTCCGTGGGAGCAGTACTTC
TRBJ1-6,TRBD1,TRBV4-3,-,CASSQSQGVIDNSPLHF,TGCGCCAGCAGCCAATCCCAGGGGGTTATCGACAATTCACCCCTCCACTTT
TRBJ2-7,TRBD1,TRBV28,once,CASSWQGTGHYEQYF,TGTGCCAGCAGTTGGCAGGGGACAGGTCATTACGAGCAGTACTTC
TRBJ1-5,TRBD1,TRBV18,few,CASSTDRGNQPQHF,TGTGCCAGCTCAACGGACAGGGGCAATCAGCCCCAGCATTTT
TRBJ2-5,-,TRBV7-2,-,CASSFRYQETQYF,TGTGCCAGCAGCTTTCGGTACCAAGAGACCCAGTACTTC
TRBJ2-1,-,TRBV7-9,-,CASSPDGASYNEQFF,TGTGCCAGCAGCCCAGACGGGGCCTCCTACAATGAGCAGTTCTTC
TRBJ2-1,-,TRBV9,-,CASSVGRIGDEQFF,TGTGCCAGCAGCGTAGGTAGGATCGGGGATGAGCAGTTCTTC
TRBJ1-5,-,TRBV2,-,CASSEGAGFGQPQHF,TGTGCCAGCAGTGAAGGGGCGGGTTTCGGTCAGCCCCAGCATTTT
TRBJ2-1,-,TRBV4-3,-,CASSHQTSGAGNEQFF,TGCGCCAGCAGCCACCAAACGTCGGGGGCCGGCAATGAGCAGTTCTTC
TRBJ1-3,TRBD1,TRBV5-6,-,CASSSSPGQGDPFGNTIYF,TGTGCCAGCAGCTCGTCCCCGGGACAGGGGGATCCCTTTGGAAACACCATATATTTT
TRBJ1-1,-,TRBV15,-,CATIKDHGANTEAFF,TGTGCCACCATCAAGGACCATGGGGCTAACACTGAAGCTTTCTTT
TRBJ2-7,TRBD2,TRBV7-2,-,CASSLARGAYYEQYF,TGTGCCAGCAGCTTAGCGCGGGGGGCTTACTACGAGCAGTACTTC
TRBJ1-4,-,TRBV15,-,CATSRDATNEKLFF,TGTGCCACCAGCAGAGACGCAACTAATGAAAAACTGTTTTTT
TRBJ2-3,-,TRBV7-9,-,CASSFAGDLSYF,TGTGCCAGCAGTTTCGCCGGAGATCTTTCGTATTTT
TRBJ1-1,TRBD1,TRBV19,-,CASSIAGTGPMNTEAFF,TGTGCCAGTAGTATAGCGGGGACAGGGCCGATGAACACTGAAGCTTTCTTT
TRBJ1-2,-,TRBV5-5,-,CASSPSGTSYYGYTF,TGTGCCAGCAGCCCCTCCGGGACATCTTATTATGGCTACACCTTC
TRBJ2-3,TRBD1,TRBV11-1,-,CASTMGDRGTDTQYF,TGTGCCAGCACCATGGGGGACAGGGGCACAGATACGCAGTATTTT
TRBJ2-5,TRBD2,TRBV27,-,CASSPPGGLETQYF,TGTGCCAGCAGTCCCCCGGGAGGTTTAGAGACCCAGTACTTC
TRBJ2-7,TRBD1,TRBV5-6,-,CASSLGQGIPYEQYF,TGTGCCAGCAGCTTGGGACAGGGGATACCCTACGAGCAGTACTTC
TRBJ1-1,TRBD1,TRBV5-1,-,CASSLRPGQGNTEAFF,TGCGCCAGCAGCTTGAGGCCCGGACAGGGGAACACTGAAGCTTTCTTT
TRBJ1-5,-,TRBV6-5,-,CASSYDRRNQPQHF,TGTGCCAGCAGTTACGACAGGCGCAATCAGCCCCAGCATTTT
TRBJ2-3,TRBD1,TRBV5-1,-,CASTNLGQVTDTQYF,TGCGCCAGCACGAACCTGGGACAGGTCACAGATACGCAGTATTTT
TRBJ1-2,-,TRBV5-8,-,CASSSGDLINYGYTF,TGTGCCAGCAGCTCCGGGGACCTTATTAACTATGGCTACACCTTC
TRBJ2-3,TRBD1,TRBV2,-,CASSQTGLPTDTQYF,TGTGCCAGCAGCCAGACAGGGCTCCCCACAGATACGCAGTATTTT
TRBJ2-6,-,TRBV27,-,CASSFESQLSGANVLTF,TGTGCCAGCAGTTTTGAGTCCCAACTCAGTGGGGCCAACGTCCTGACTTTC
TRBJ1-2,-,TRBV6-1,-,CATLAGHSVGYTF,TGTGCCACCCTGGCAGGGCACTCAGTAGGCTACACCTTC
TRBJ1-1,-,TRBV2,-,CASSSDQNTEAFF,TGTGCCAGCAGCTCGGACCAGAACACTGAAGCTTTCTTT
TRBJ2-1,-,TRBV7-6,-,CASSLESSVYNEQFF,TGTGCCAGCAGCTTAGAGTCCAGCGTTTACAATGAGCAGTTCTTC
TRBJ2-3,-,TRBV14,-,CASSQGVARADTQYF,TGTGCCAGCAGCCAGGGTGTCGCGAGGGCAGATACGCAGTATTTT
TRBJ2-3,-,TRBV5-1,-,CASNTGSYTDTQYF,TGCGCCAGTAATACAGGGTCGTACACAGATACGCAGTATTTT
TRBJ2-3,-,TRBV5-6,-,CASSFERLDTQYF,TGTGCCAGCAGCTTCGAAAGGCTGGATACGCAGTATTTT
TRBJ1-2,-,TRBV2,once,CASRNSTEPETYGYTF,TGTGCCAGCAGAAATTCGACAGAGCCCGAAACCTATGGCTACACCTTC
TRBJ2-2,-,TRBV7-9,-,CASSRGTTGELFF,TGTGCCAGCAGCCGTGGGACTACCGGGGAGCTGTTTTTT
TRBJ2-2,TRBD1,TRBV2,-,CASNPDRVVTGELFF,TGTGCCAGCAACCCCGACAGGGTTGTCACCGGGGAGCTGTTTTTT
TRBJ2-7,-,TRBV6-1,few,CASSPHLSEQYF,TGTGCCAGCAGCCCCCACCTGAGCGAGCAGTACTTC
TRBJ1-5,TRBD1,TRBV2,-,CATGQGSDRSQPQHF,TGTGCCACTGGACAGGGTTCAGACAGGAGTCAGCCCCAGCATTTT
TRBJ1-1,-,TRBV29-1,-,CSVDPNGQIMNTEAFF,TGCAGCGTTGACCCGAACGGACAGATTATGAACACTGAAGCTTTCTTT
TRBJ1-6,TRBD1,TRBV5-6,-,CASSRDRVDGNSPLHF,TGTGCCAGCAGCCGTGACAGGGTTGATGGTAATTCACCCCTCCACTTT
TRBJ2-3,-,TRBV6-5,-,CASSLSGTLTDTQYF,TGTGCCAGCAGTCTCTCCGGGACTCTCACAGATACGCAGTATTTT
TRBJ2-7,-,TRBV25-1,-,CASTVGGSYEQYF,TGTGCCAGCACGGTCGGCGGCTCCTACGAGCAGTACTTC
TRBJ1-1,-,TRBV6-6,-,CASLSKGANTEAFF,TGTGCCAGCCTCTCGAAGGGTGCGAACACTGAAGCTTTCTTT
TRBJ1-5,TRBD1,TRBV19,-,CASSDRGTPRGNQPQHF,TGTGCCAGTAGTGACAGGGGGACCCCCCGGGGCAATCAGCCCCAGCATTTT
TRBJ2-3,TRBD1,TRBV7-8,-,CASSLGQGAGDTQYF,TGTGCCAGCAGCTTAGGGCAGGGGGCCGGAGATACGCAGTATTTT